The entry that follows covers one T cell receptor beta chain sequence. This sample is part of a study of PD-L1 blockade in urothelial cancer. Study background: Patients had undergone 0 to 3 prior chemotherapy regimens.

V lost 1 base to trimming and J lost 2 bases; unmatched junction nucleotides: 3. Germline CDR1 SGHNT, CDR2 YYREEE (reference sequence). CDR3 length: 14 amino acids. Each PCR contained spiked-in synthetic TCR analog templates. Sequenced by immunoSEQ multiplex PCR; TCRdb stores in-frame clones only, minus some. The profile shows 90,000 to 120,000 clones, roughly nine tenths of them singletons. Enrolled patients showed locally advanced or metastatic urothelial carcinoma. This specimen consisted of PBMCs, obtained around atezolizumab (anti-PD-L1) treatment. This chain joins TRBV5-4 and TRBJ2-7, with 7 bases matching TRBD2. This receptor was identified in a woman aged 80 or older with urothelial cancer. CDR3 DNA: TGTGCCAGCAGCTTGCCTAGCGGCACCTACGAGCAGTACTTC. Its translation is CASSLPSGTYEQYF.